This T cell receptor beta chain was captured in a study of blood T cell repertoires in COVID-19. The authors' processing: Amplified reference gene primers provided the basis for estimating nucleated cell counts. The data were produced by immunoSEQ multiplex PCR, yet TCRdb's version contains in-frame clones alone and is incomplete. That table is the source of V, J and clone size, and D and trimming were worked out from the DNA. The data contain 250,000 to 400,000 clones, about nine tenths of them singletons. V was clipped by 3 bases and J by 3 bases, with 11 bases between them. The CDR3 covers 14 residues. Germline lookup yields CDR1 MNHNY and CDR2 SVGAGI (reference sequence).

This receptor was identified in a woman younger than 45 with COVID-19, enrolled during active disease. The sequencing sample was made of peripheral blood. The chain recombines TRBV6-6 with TRBJ2-5; D unresolved. For the CDR3, the DNA is TGTGCCAGCAGTTATTGGGCAAACGAAGAGACCCAGTACTTC. Amino acids: CASSYWANEETQYF.